This is a list of T cell receptor beta chains from one sample in a study of T cell responses to AZD1222 COVID-19 vaccine. Using immunoSEQ multiplex PCR, the repertoire was profiled, and TCRdb retains in-frame clones only, with some absent. The sample lists some 79,000 clones; 80% to 90% were seen once. This specimen consisted of peripheral blood, obtained 28 days after the second AZD1222 dose. The receptors were sampled from an adult who received the AZD1222 COVID-19 vaccine. Each CDR3 is given without its conserved first and last residue. A D gene is named only where the DNA matches it firmly.

J gene: TRBJ1-4
D gene: .
CDR3 length: 12
V gene: TRBV28
CDR3 protein: ASSPGGTNEKLF

J gene: TRBJ1-2
D gene: .
CDR3 length: 11
V gene: TRBV28
CDR3 protein: ASSLEDNYGYT

J gene: TRBJ2-7
D gene: .
CDR3 length: 11
V gene: TRBV5-1
CDR3 protein: ASSFLSEAEQY

J gene: TRBJ1-5
D gene: TRBD1
CDR3 length: 13
V gene: TRBV2
CDR3 protein: ASSWDRGRDQPQH

J gene: TRBJ1-1
D gene: .
CDR3 length: 11
V gene: TRBV19
CDR3 protein: ASSIGRNTEAF

J gene: TRBJ2-6
D gene: .
CDR3 length: 15
V gene: TRBV19
CDR3 protein: ASNLEGTNSGANVLT

J gene: TRBJ2-7
D gene: .
CDR3 length: 11
V gene: TRBV24-1
CDR3 protein: ATSDFNGYEQY

J gene: TRBJ1-4
D gene: .
CDR3 length: 12
V gene: TRBV19
CDR3 protein: ASSIVQPGEKLF

J gene: TRBJ1-1
D gene: .
CDR3 length: 10
V gene: TRBV29-1
CDR3 protein: SVEGMNTEAF

J gene: TRBJ1-4
D gene: .
CDR3 length: 13
V gene: TRBV27
CDR3 protein: ASRAGGATNEKLF

J gene: TRBJ1-3
D gene: TRBD1
CDR3 length: 13
V gene: TRBV5-6
CDR3 protein: ASSFSGTAGNTIY

J gene: TRBJ1-2
D gene: .
CDR3 length: 14
V gene: TRBV14
CDR3 protein: ASSQLSGPSNYGYT

J gene: TRBJ2-7
D gene: TRBD1
CDR3 length: 11
V gene: TRBV6-2/TRBV6-3
CDR3 protein: ASSGTGGREQY

J gene: TRBJ1-1
D gene: TRBD1
CDR3 length: 11
V gene: TRBV7-6
CDR3 protein: ASSLEETGRAF

J gene: TRBJ1-4
D gene: .
CDR3 length: 12
V gene: TRBV19
CDR3 protein: ASSIGQANEKLF

J gene: TRBJ2-3
D gene: TRBD1
CDR3 length: 13
V gene: TRBV6-1
CDR3 protein: ASSQRQGFGDTQY

J gene: TRBJ2-2
D gene: .
CDR3 length: 12
V gene: TRBV28
CDR3 protein: ASRRRGYDGELF

J gene: TRBJ1-1
D gene: .
CDR3 length: 12
V gene: TRBV7-9
CDR3 protein: ASSLGGGNTEAF

J gene: TRBJ1-2
D gene: TRBD1
CDR3 length: 12
V gene: TRBV24-1
CDR3 protein: ATSDSTGGYGYT

J gene: TRBJ2-5
D gene: .
CDR3 length: 13
V gene: TRBV4-2
CDR3 protein: ASSPGGSGGETQY

J gene: TRBJ1-6
D gene: .
CDR3 length: 11
V gene: TRBV10-3
CDR3 protein: AIKGTGDSPLH

J gene: TRBJ1-5
D gene: .
CDR3 length: 13
V gene: TRBV7-9
CDR3 protein: ASSSSGNSNQPQH

J gene: TRBJ2-3
D gene: .
CDR3 length: 15
V gene: TRBV24-1
CDR3 protein: ATSDSTIRLDTDTQY

J gene: TRBJ1-2
D gene: .
CDR3 length: 10
V gene: TRBV24-1
CDR3 protein: ATSSSGYGYT

J gene: TRBJ1-5
D gene: .
CDR3 length: 11
V gene: TRBV28
CDR3 protein: ASSYRGNQPQH

J gene: TRBJ2-5
D gene: TRBD1
CDR3 length: 11
V gene: TRBV19
CDR3 protein: ASSRDREETQY

J gene: TRBJ2-5
D gene: .
CDR3 length: 12
V gene: TRBV11-2
CDR3 protein: ASSLVSMGETQY

J gene: TRBJ1-2
D gene: .
CDR3 length: 11
V gene: TRBV12-3/TRBV12-4
CDR3 protein: ASSPDSNYGYT

J gene: TRBJ2-7
D gene: TRBD1
CDR3 length: 14
V gene: TRBV5-1
CDR3 protein: ASSSGTRGPNYEQY

J gene: TRBJ2-7
D gene: .
CDR3 length: 12
V gene: TRBV28
CDR3 protein: ASSSYRAAYEQY

J gene: TRBJ1-4
D gene: .
CDR3 length: 11
V gene: TRBV30
CDR3 protein: AWSDRLNEKLF

J gene: TRBJ2-5
D gene: .
CDR3 length: 11
V gene: TRBV30
CDR3 protein: AWSPRLGETQY

J gene: TRBJ1-6
D gene: TRBD1
CDR3 length: 14
V gene: TRBV3-1/TRBV3-2
CDR3 protein: ASSQNYGTGKSPLH

J gene: TRBJ1-5
D gene: .
CDR3 length: 13
V gene: TRBV2
CDR3 protein: ASSVRSGSNQPQH

J gene: TRBJ1-1
D gene: .
CDR3 length: 11
V gene: TRBV7-3
CDR3 protein: ASSLDPNTEAF

J gene: TRBJ1-4
D gene: .
CDR3 length: 14
V gene: TRBV2
CDR3 protein: ASSDGQGAGNEKLF

J gene: TRBJ2-2
D gene: .
CDR3 length: 14
V gene: TRBV11-3
CDR3 protein: ASSPHPTLLGGELF

J gene: TRBJ1-5
D gene: TRBD1
CDR3 length: 12
V gene: TRBV4-3
CDR3 protein: ASSLRTGNQPQH

J gene: TRBJ1-2
D gene: .
CDR3 length: 11
V gene: TRBV10-3
CDR3 protein: AISEYREYGYT

J gene: TRBJ1-2
D gene: .
CDR3 length: 12
V gene: TRBV27
CDR3 protein: ASSLSPGLYGYT

J gene: TRBJ1-2
D gene: .
CDR3 length: 17
V gene: TRBV3-1/TRBV3-2
CDR3 protein: ASSQVGVWGRTSNYGYT

J gene: TRBJ2-7
D gene: TRBD2
CDR3 length: 12
V gene: TRBV19
CDR3 protein: ASSIASGSYEQY

J gene: TRBJ2-1
D gene: .
CDR3 length: 13
V gene: TRBV11-1
CDR3 protein: ASSPERGAPVEQF

J gene: TRBJ2-3
D gene: .
CDR3 length: 12
V gene: TRBV27
CDR3 protein: ASSQQTSTDTQY

J gene: TRBJ2-7
D gene: .
CDR3 length: 17
V gene: TRBV7-9
CDR3 protein: ASSLPFARQGLSTYEQY

J gene: TRBJ2-7
D gene: .
CDR3 length: 11
V gene: TRBV5-1
CDR3 protein: ASSPLGSDEQY

J gene: TRBJ2-3
D gene: .
CDR3 length: 11
V gene: TRBV18
CDR3 protein: ASSPSWGDTQY

J gene: TRBJ1-5
D gene: TRBD1
CDR3 length: 14
V gene: TRBV6-1
CDR3 protein: ASSEGPGGLSQPQH